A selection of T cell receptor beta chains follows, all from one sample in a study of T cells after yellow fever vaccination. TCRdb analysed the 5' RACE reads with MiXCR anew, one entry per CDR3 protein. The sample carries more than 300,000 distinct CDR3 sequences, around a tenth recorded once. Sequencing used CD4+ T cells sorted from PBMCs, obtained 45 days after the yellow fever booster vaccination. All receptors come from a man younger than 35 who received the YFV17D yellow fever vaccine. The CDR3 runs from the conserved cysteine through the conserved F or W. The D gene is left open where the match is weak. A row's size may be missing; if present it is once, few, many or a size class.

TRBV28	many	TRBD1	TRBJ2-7	CASRVGTGLYEQYF	TGTGCCAGCAGGGTAGGGACAGGGCTGTACGAGCAGTACTTC
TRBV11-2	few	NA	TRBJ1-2	CASGGLRNYGYTF	TGTGCCAGCGGGGGCCTCCGGAACTATGGCTACACCTTC
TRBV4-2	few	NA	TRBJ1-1	CASSHELGNTEAFF	TGTGCCAGCAGCCACGAACTGGGGAACACTGAAGCTTTCTTT
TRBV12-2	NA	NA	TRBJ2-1	CASRLADRDFMHEQFF	TGTGCAAGTCGCTTAGCGGACAGGGACTTTATGCATGAGCAGTTCTTC
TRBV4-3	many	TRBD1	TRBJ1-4	CASSPERDRADRELFF	TGCGCCAGCAGCCCGGAAAGAGACAGGGCAGATCGGGAACTGTTTTTT
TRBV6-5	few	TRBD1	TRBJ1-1	CASSATGGRAYTEAFF	TGTGCCAGCAGTGCTACAGGGGGTCGCGCCTACACTGAAGCTTTCTTT
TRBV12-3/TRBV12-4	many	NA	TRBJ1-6	CASSFIHSPLHF	TGTGCCAGCAGTTTTATCCATTCACCCCTCCACTTT
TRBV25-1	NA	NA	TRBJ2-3	CASSAFLGRPDTQYF	TGTGCCAGCAGTGCCTTCCTTGGTAGGCCAGATACGCAGTATTTT
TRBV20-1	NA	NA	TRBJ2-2	CSAGQGGTDTGELFF	TGCAGTGCTGGGCAAGGGGGGACGGACACCGGGGAGCTGTTTTTT
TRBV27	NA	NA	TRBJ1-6	CASSLSQGGSPLHF	TGTGCCAGCAGTTTATCACAGGGAGGTTCACCCCTCCACTTT
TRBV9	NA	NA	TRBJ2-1	CASSVQGPTTYNEQFF	TGTGCCAGCAGCGTGCAGGGCCCCACGACCTACAATGAGCAGTTCTTC
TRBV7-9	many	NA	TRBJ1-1	CASSWGGTEAFF	TGTGCCAGCAGCTGGGGAGGCACTGAAGCTTTCTTT
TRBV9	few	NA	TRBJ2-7	CASSVTGEYEQYF	TGTGCCAGCAGCGTAACTGGGGAATACGAGCAGTACTTC
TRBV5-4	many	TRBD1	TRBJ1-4	CASSLTGGGVEKLFF	TGTGCCAGCAGCTTAACAGGGGGCGGTGTTGAAAAACTGTTTTTT
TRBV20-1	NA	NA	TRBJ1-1	CSASQGLWGEAFF	TGCAGTGCTAGCCAGGGCCTCTGGGGGGAAGCTTTCTTT
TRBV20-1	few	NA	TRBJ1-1	CSASRTRWTEAFF	TGCAGTGCTTCCCGGACCCGGTGGACTGAAGCTTTCTTT
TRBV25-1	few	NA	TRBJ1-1	CASTFLGANEAFF	TGTGCCAGCACCTTTCTCGGGGCAAATGAAGCTTTCTTT
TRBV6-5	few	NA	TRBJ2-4	CASSYSQGTQNIQYF	TGTGCCAGCAGTTACTCGCAAGGGACCCAAAACATTCAGTACTTC
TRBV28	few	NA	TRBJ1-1	CASLRGGTEAFF	TGTGCCAGCCTAAGGGGTGGCACTGAAGCTTTCTTT
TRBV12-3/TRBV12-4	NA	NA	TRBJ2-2	CASTPRVGELFF	TGTGCCAGCACCCCCCGGGTCGGGGAGCTGTTTTTT
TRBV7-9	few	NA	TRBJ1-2	CASSLMGSYGYTF	TGTGCCAGCAGCTTAATGGGCAGCTATGGCTACACCTTC
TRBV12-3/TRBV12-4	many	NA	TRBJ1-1	CASSLRGGPEAFF	TGTGCCAGCAGTCTCCGGGGTGGGCCAGAAGCTTTCTTT
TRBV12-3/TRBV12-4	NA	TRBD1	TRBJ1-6	CASSPGTGVSPLHF	TGTGCCAGCAGCCCCGGGACAGGGGTTTCACCCCTCCACTTT
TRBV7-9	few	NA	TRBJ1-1	CASSLAVDGTEAFF	TGTGCCAGCAGCTTAGCTGTGGATGGAACTGAAGCTTTCTTT
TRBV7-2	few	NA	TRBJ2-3	CASSNYYGADTQYF	TGTGCCAGCAGCAACTACTATGGTGCAGATACGCAGTATTTT
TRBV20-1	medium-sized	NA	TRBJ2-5	CSARSGSPQETQYF	TGCAGTGCTAGGTCCGGGAGTCCACAAGAGACCCAGTACTTC
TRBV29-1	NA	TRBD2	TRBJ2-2	CSVEFAAGGINTGELFF	TGCAGCGTTGAGTTTGCAGCGGGGGGGATAAACACCGGGGAGCTGTTTTTT
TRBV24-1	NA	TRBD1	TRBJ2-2	CATSRDSSNTGELFF	TGTGCCACCAGCCGGGACAGCTCGAACACCGGGGAGCTGTTTTTT
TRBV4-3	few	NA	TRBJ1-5	CASSQDNQGLRPQHF	TGCGCCAGCAGCCAAGATAATCAGGGCCTGAGGCCCCAGCATTTT
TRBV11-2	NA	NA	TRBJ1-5	CASSYRIDQPQHF	TGTGCCAGCAGCTACAGGATCGATCAGCCCCAGCATTTT
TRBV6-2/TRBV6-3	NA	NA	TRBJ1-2	CASSYRQTYGYTF	TGTGCCAGCAGTTACCGGCAGACCTATGGCTACACCTTC
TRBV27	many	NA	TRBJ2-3	CANPRASTRGTQYF	TGTGCCAACCCCCGGGCCTCAACCCGGGGTACGCAGTATTTT
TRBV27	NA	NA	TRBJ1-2	CASSLSDRLGKGYTF	TGTGCCAGCAGTTTATCAGACAGGCTCGGGAAGGGCTACACCTTC
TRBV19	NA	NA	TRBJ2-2	CASTPPNTGELFF	TGTGCCAGTACTCCGCCGAACACCGGGGAGCTGTTTTTT
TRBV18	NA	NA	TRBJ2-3	CASSPGRGSTDTQYF	TGTGCCAGCTCACCCGGGCGAGGCAGCACAGATACGCAGTATTTT
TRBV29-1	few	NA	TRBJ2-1	CSDRAPYNEQFF	TGCAGCGATAGGGCCCCATACAATGAGCAGTTCTTC